This TCR beta chain is from a study of OX40 agonist ivuxolimab in advanced cancers. Repertoires were generated with immunoSEQ multiplex PCR, while TCRdb's copy carries only in-frame clones and drops some. The table has some 50,000 clones, roughly 90% seen once; the top ten hold about 0.64%. This clone was detected once. V gave up 1 base and J gave up 4 bases; unmatched junction bases: 14. This CDR3 is 18 amino acids long. Germline V gene data show CDR1 as SEHNR and CDR2 as FQNEAQ (reference sequence). The sequencing here drew on CD4+ or CD8+ T cells sorted from blood, taken in a trial of the OX40 agonist ivuxolimab. The receptor was isolated from an adult with an advanced solid tumor such as melanoma, head and neck, liver or kidney cancer. The chain recombines TRBV7-9 with TRBJ2-7; TRBD1 aligns across 9 bases. The CDR3 loop is CASSLDIFRRGQGYEQYF. The CDR3 coding sequence is TGTGCCAGCAGCTTAGACATATTCAGGCGGGGACAGGGTTACGAGCAGTACTTC.